The next 22 T cell receptor beta chains were all read from a single sample in a study of identical twins. TCRdb passed the 5' RACE reads through MiXCR, listing each CDR3 protein once. This table has a few hundred thousand distinct CDR3 sequences, roughly 8% appearing once. These data were also filed under a second study, of yellow fever vaccine responses in identical twins.

Material: CD8+ T cells sorted from blood. Every receptor here comes from a woman younger than 30 in good health.

In its sample, this clonotype was seen many times. The chain joins TRBV6-1 to TRBJ2-2, with D tentatively TRBD2 (7 bases). V dropped 6 bases and J dropped 6 bases, with 14 bases sitting between them. The CDR3 covers 14 residues. Germline V lookup: CDR1 MNHNS, CDR2 SASEGT. The CDR3 loop reads CASRAGHGAGELFF. CDR3 sequence (DNA): TGTGCCAGCAGAGCGGGACACGGGGCCGGGGAGCTGTTTTTT.

This clonotype was seen ten or more times. The chain couples TRBV20-1 to TRBJ2-7, with 14 nucleotides matching TRBD2. CDR1 is DFQATT, CDR2 SNEGSKA, per germline (reference sequence). The CDR3 sequence is 15 residues long. The CDR3 loop is CRPGTSGRESYEQYF. The CDR3, as DNA: TGCAGACCCGGGACTAGCGGGAGAGAATCCTACGAGCAGTACTTC.

To note about this clonotype: Sequence at one end of the junction differs from germline and may be a read error. The gene calls are TRBV10-3 and TRBJ2-7; 12 nucleotides line up with TRBD2. The CDR3 has 16 amino acids. CDR1 and CDR2 (germline): ENHRY, SYGVKD. As DNA, the CDR3 is TGTGCCACCAGTGTTTCGACTAGCGGGAGCTCCTACGAGCAGTACTTC. Protein sequence: CATSVSTSGSSYEQYF.

This clonotype was seen many times. The chain joins TRBV12-3 or TRBV12-4 to TRBJ2-3; D might be TRBD2 (5 bases). V was shortened by 4 bases and J by 3 bases, with 14 bases between the two germline ends. The CDR3 covers 15 residues. CDR3 protein: CASSSPRARTDTQYF. The DNA of the CDR3 is TGTGCCAGCAGTTCTCCGCGGGCGAGGACAGATACGCAGTATTTT.

The chain recombines TRBV6-1 with TRBJ2-1, with TRBD2 matching over 9 bases. The CDR3 consists of 18 residues. V gave up 2 bases and J gave up 4 bases; unmatched junction bases: 12. CDR1 and CDR2 from the germline V gene are MNHNS and SASEGT. CDR3 sequence (DNA): TGTGCCAGCAGTGAAATTGTAGCGGGAGTGCTGGTATACAATGAGCAGTTCTTC. This sequence encodes CASSEIVAGVLVYNEQFF.

This clonotype was counted at least ten times. The genes are TRBV5-6 and TRBJ2-7; no reliable D call. This CDR3 has 13 amino acids. Germline CDR1 SGHDT, CDR2 YYEEEE. V was shortened by 4 bases and J by 3 bases, with 11 bases between the two germline ends. In DNA form, the CDR3 reads TGTGCCAGCAGCGTGATCACGGTCTACGAGCAGTACTTC. It specifies CASSVITVYEQYF.

The table lists this clonotype with a few counts. The rearrangement joins TRBV4-3 to TRBJ2-7; TRBD2 aligns across 9 bases. This CDR3 spans 17 amino acids. V shed 1 base and J 2 bases; nucleotides not matched to a gene: 9. Per germline, CDR1 LGHNA and CDR2 YSLEER. The CDR3 DNA is TGCGCCAGCAGCCAAGGGGGTGGGGTAGCGGGAGCCTACGAGCAGTACTTC. Translated: CASSQGGGVAGAYEQYF.

This clonotype was seen more than once but under ten times. V usage is TRBV20-1 and J usage is TRBJ2-5; TRBD1 aligns across 8 bases. This CDR3 has 16 residues. Germline V gives CDR1 DFQATT, CDR2 SNEGSKA (reference sequence). V dropped 0 bases and J dropped 3; count of bases not matched to a gene: 9. Here the CDR3 reads CSARDLAGGYEETQYF. DNA for the CDR3: TGCAGTGCTAGAGATCTGGCAGGGGGCTATGAAGAGACCCAGTACTTC.

CDR3 coding DNA: TGTGCCAGCAGTGTCCGGACAGGCTACGAGCAGTACTTC. Translating gives CASSVRTGYEQYF. The chain combines TRBV12-3 or TRBV12-4 with TRBJ2-7; 7 positions match TRBD1. The J segment lost 3 bases and the V segment lost 5 bases, leaving 4 bases of the junction unmatched. The length of the CDR3 is 13 residues.

The rearrangement links TRBV12-3 or TRBV12-4 to TRBJ2-3, with 7 bases identical to TRBD2. The CDR3 runs 16 residues. Losses at the gene ends were 3 bases for V and 2 bases for J; bases not matched to a gene: 8. The CDR3, as DNA: TGTGCCAGCAGTTTCGGGCTAGCGGATTACACAGATACGCAGTATTTT. Protein product: CASSFGLADYTDTQYF.

The genes are TRBV11-2 and TRBJ2-7, with 9 nucleotides matching TRBD1. The CDR3 runs to 15 residues. Germline CDR1 SGHAT, CDR2 FQNNGV. V gave up 1 base and J gave up 4 bases; unmatched junction bases: 5. CDR3 coding DNA: TGTGCCAGCAGCTTAGGGACAGGGGACCCTTACGAGCAGTACTTC. Translation gives CASSLGTGDPYEQYF.

This clonotype occurred many times. This chain uses TRBV2 with TRBJ2-3; 10 positions agree with TRBD1. In germline, CDR1 is SNHLY, CDR2 FYNNEI. The junction had 5 bases not matched to a gene; V was cut back by 6 bases and J by 2 bases. The CDR3 contains 15 residues. The CDR3 coding sequence is TGTGCCAGCAGCGACAGGGGGCTGTCCACAGATACGCAGTATTTT. Protein product: CASSDRGLSTDTQYF.

This clonotype was picked up a small number of times. The DNA of the CDR3 is TGCAGCGTCGAGGGACTAGCGGGACCCAATGAGCAGTTCTTC. Protein: CSVEGLAGPNEQFF. The chain employs TRBV29-1 and TRBJ2-1; TRBD2 matches at 13 bases. The CDR3 runs to 14 residues. Per germline, CDR1 SQVTM and CDR2 ANQGSEA. J lost 6 bases, V lost 6 bases, and 5 bases had no gene match.

This clonotype was picked up a small number of times. This chain connects TRBV12-3 or TRBV12-4 to TRBJ2-2; 8 positions agree with TRBD1. The CDR3 contains 15 residues. V was pared by 3 bases and J by 3 bases, with 3 bases of the junction left unmatched. Here the CDR3 DNA reads TGTGCCAGCAGTTTTATGACAGGGGACACCGGGGAGCTGTTTTTT. As protein: CASSFMTGDTGELFF.

The genes are TRBV4-3 and TRBJ2-3; D ambiguous. There are 15 residues in the CDR3. Trimming removed 3 bases at V and 0 bases at J, with 10 bases between. The germline V gene has CDR1 LGHNA and CDR2 YSLEER. The CDR3 bases are TGCGCCAGCAGCCAGTTTCAGACTAGCACAGATACGCAGTATTTT. Its protein is CASSQFQTSTDTQYF.

This clonotype was seen ten or more times. V usage is TRBV27 and J usage is TRBJ2-7; D not certain. This CDR3 has 13 amino acids. In germline, CDR1 is MNHEY, CDR2 SMNVEV (reference sequence). V was cut by 4 bases and J by 1 base, with 8 bases left in between. The DNA for the CDR3 is TGTGCCAGCAGTTACGGACCTTCCTACGAGCAGTACTTC. This translates into CASSYGPSYEQYF.

The chain is built from TRBV10-3 and TRBJ1-1; D gene unclear. CDR1 is ENHRY and CDR2 is SYGVKD in the germline V gene. The CDR3 extends over 13 amino acids. The V and J ends lost 2 bases and 2 bases respectively, with 6 bases between them. CDR3 residues: CAISEGSNTEAFF. Written as DNA, the CDR3 is TGTGCCATCAGTGAGGGCAGCAACACTGAAGCTTTCTTT.

This clonotype was seen a few times. The chain uses TRBV7-8 and TRBJ2-1, with D maybe TRBD1 (5 bases). Germline CDR1 and CDR2: SGHVS and FQNEAQ. The CDR3 totals 15 residues. With 3 bases removed from V and 0 bases from J, the gap between germline ends came to 9 bases. CDR3 sequence reads: CASSFSGNSYNEQFF. The CDR3 DNA follows: TGTGCCAGCAGCTTTTCAGGGAACTCCTACAATGAGCAGTTCTTC.

This clonotype was detected many times. The chain recombines TRBV3-1 with TRBJ2-2; TRBD2 agrees at 8 bases. The CDR3 runs 15 residues. Germline V gene lookup returns CDR1 LGHDT and CDR2 YNNKEL (reference sequence). With V trimmed by 2 bases and J by 2 bases, 1 base remained unmatched. In DNA form, the CDR3 reads TGTGCCAGCAGCCAAACTAGCGGAAACACCGGGGAGCTGTTTTTT. As protein: CASSQTSGNTGELFF.

This clonotype was counted ten times or more. The V call is TRBV27, the J call TRBJ1-1, with 10 bases matching TRBD1. The V gene's germline CDR1 is MNHEY and CDR2 SMNVEV (reference sequence). This CDR3 contains 14 residues. V trimming: 6 bases; J trimming: 5 bases; junction bases outside the gene matches: 6. The CDR3 DNA is TGTGCCAGCAGGGGGACAGGGGTTGATACTGAAGCTTTCTTT. Its translation: CASRGTGVDTEAFF.

In its sample, this clonotype was seen many times. CDR3 coding DNA: TGCAGCGTTGAAGCCCGATGGGGACAGGGTCCACACAATGAGCAGTTCTTC. Translating it yields CSVEARWGQGPHNEQFF. The genes are TRBV29-1 and TRBJ2-1; 9 nucleotides align to TRBD1. This CDR3 has 17 amino acids. CDR1 and CDR2 (germline): SQVTM, ANQGSEA. Trimming cost V 1 base and J 5 bases; bases outside gene matches: 12.

This clonotype occurred many times. This chain joins TRBV7-8 and TRBJ2-7; 7 bases fit TRBD1. CDR3 length equals 13 residues. CDR1 is SGHVS and CDR2 is FQNEAQ in the germline V gene. Unmatched junction bases numbered 2, after V lost 4 bases and J lost 2 bases. CDR3 region: CASSSTGPYEQYF. The CDR3 bases are TGTGCCAGCAGCTCGACAGGGCCCTACGAGCAGTACTTC. Full variable domain (missing parts from reference TRBV7-8 and TRBJ2-7): GAGVSQSPRYKVAKRGQDVALRCDPISGHVSLFWYQQALGQGPEFLTYFQNEAQLDKSGLPSDRFFAERPEGSVSTLKIQRTQQEDSAVYLCASSSTGPYEQYFGPGTRLTVT.